Described below is a single TCR beta chain sequence and its context. Its antigen remains undetermined. The input lacks base qualities; no much larger clone sits a single base away. The immunoSEQ Assay, a bias-controlled multiplex PCR, was used to amplify TCRbeta CDR3 regions from genomic DNA. As for how the authors treated the data: The number of nucleated cells in each sample was estimated from the amplification of reference gene primers within the assay. To quantify the absolute abundance of each unique TCRbeta CDR3 rearrangement, sequence reads were collapsed and filtered. For each sample, productive Simpson clonality was calculated by taking the square root of Simpson's diversity index across productive rearrangements. TCRdb stores this immuneACCESS table with in-frame sequences only. Part of the clones is absent; in the studies checked, under half of the shortfall reflects unresolved V genes, and no reason is known for the rest. D and trimming were read from the DNA, whereas the V and J calls and clone size are those reported in that table. The sample table contains 200,000 to 250,000 clones; only one count was recorded for over 60% of them. Approximately 6% of the sample goes to the ten largest clones.

The data were taken from a study of blood T cell repertoires in COVID-19 (dated by TCRdb to the early 2020s). At the level of the whole study: Samples from collaborators originated in the United States, Italy and Spain and spanned both the acute and convalescent phases of COVID-19. Samples came from the ongoing ImmuneRACE study (first 160 participants) plus 1,254 subjects from 6 global collaborators. Sample metadata almost always included a de-identified subject ID, COVID-19 status, age in years and sex. The prospective study material was composed of cDNA or gDNA derived from T cells, B-cell-depleted T cells, or PBMCs. The dataset comprised deeply sampled blood TCRbeta repertoires from subjects exposed to, actively infected with, or recovered from COVID-19. Where HLA class I and class II types were available, the types were taken from metadata supplied by the sample provider, not from assay-based typing. A freely available public database, intended as a resource for researchers studying the immune response to SARS-CoV-2, is where the repertoires were released. Results the study describes overall, beyond this receptor: The quantity of clinical and demographic metadata differed by source and by participant and was supplied without curation.

In the germline V gene (reference sequence), CDR1 corresponds to DFQATT and CDR2 to SNEGSKA. V drops 3 bases and J drops 5 bases, leaving 10 bases in between. Measured from the cysteine to the phenylalanine, the CDR3 is 13 residues long. The only DNA kept is the CDR3, 39 bases in frame from the first base. Collaborating institutions collected whole blood in K2EDTA tubes following their own protocols. For TCRbeta analysis, collaborators shipped samples in one of three forms: frozen whole blood, isolated PBMCs, or DNA extracted from either of those sample types. The chain was built from TRBV20-1 and TRBJ2-2, with a weak D call of TRBD2 (5 bases match). The sequence derives from an older woman with acute or convalescent COVID-19. Sequenced: peripheral blood. The sequence in DNA is TGCAGTGCTAGTGGACCGGGGACCGGGGAGCTGTTTTTT. This codes for CSASGPGTGELFF.